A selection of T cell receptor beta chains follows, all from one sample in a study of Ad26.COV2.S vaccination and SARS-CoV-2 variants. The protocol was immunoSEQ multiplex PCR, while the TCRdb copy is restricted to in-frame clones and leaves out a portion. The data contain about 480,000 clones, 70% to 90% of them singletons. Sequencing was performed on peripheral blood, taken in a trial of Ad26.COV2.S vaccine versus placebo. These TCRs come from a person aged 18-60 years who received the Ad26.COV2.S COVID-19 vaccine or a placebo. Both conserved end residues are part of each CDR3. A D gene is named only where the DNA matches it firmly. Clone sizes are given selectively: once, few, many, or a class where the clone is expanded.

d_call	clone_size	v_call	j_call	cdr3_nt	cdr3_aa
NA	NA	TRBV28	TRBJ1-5	TGTGCCAGCAGTTTATTTTCGGGGGTATTCCATCAGCCCCAGCATTTT	CASSLFSGVFHQPQHF
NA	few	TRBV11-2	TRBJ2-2	TGTGCCAGCAGCCCCCGTAGTAAATCCGGGGAGCTGTTTTTT	CASSPRSKSGELFF
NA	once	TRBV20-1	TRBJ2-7	TGCAGTGCTAGTTTTACTTCCTACGAGCAGTACTTC	CSASFTSYEQYF
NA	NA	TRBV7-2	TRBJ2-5	TGTGCCAGCGGGGCGGGGCTTTCGGAGACCCAGTACTTC	CASGAGLSETQYF
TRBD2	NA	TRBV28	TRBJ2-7	TGTGCCAGCAGTCTAGCGGGAGTGACTTACGAGCAGTACTTC	CASSLAGVTYEQYF
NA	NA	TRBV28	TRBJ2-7	TGTGCCAGCAGTTTACACAGGGATTCCGCCTACGAGCAGTACTTC	CASSLHRDSAYEQYF
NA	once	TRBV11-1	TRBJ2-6	TGTGCCAGCAGCCTATCAGTAGCCTCTGGGGCCAACGTCCTGACTTTC	CASSLSVASGANVLTF
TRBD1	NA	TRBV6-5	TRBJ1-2	TGTGCCAGCAGTTACTCTGGACAGGGGGGAGGCTATGGCTACACCTTC	CASSYSGQGGGYGYTF
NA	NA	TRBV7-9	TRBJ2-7	TGTGCCAGCAGCTTAGTCTCCTACGAGCAGTACTTC	CASSLVSYEQYF
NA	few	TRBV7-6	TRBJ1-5	TGTGCCAGCAGCCCATTAGGGGCGGCCCCATACCAGCCCCAGCATTTT	CASSPLGAAPYQPQHF
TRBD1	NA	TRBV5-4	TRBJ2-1	TGTGCCAGCAGCACGCCGGGACAGGGGGCTTATGAGCAGTTCTTC	CASSTPGQGAYEQFF
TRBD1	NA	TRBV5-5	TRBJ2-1	TGTGCCAGCAGCGGGACAGGGGAAATCTACAATGAGCAGTTCTTC	CASSGTGEIYNEQFF
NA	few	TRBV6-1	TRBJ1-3	TGTGCCAGCAGTGAAGCGCGAGTTGCTGGAAACACCATATATTTT	CASSEARVAGNTIYF
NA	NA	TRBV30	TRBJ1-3	TGTGCCTGGAGTGTACAGGGAGGGTCTGGAAACACCATATATTTT	CAWSVQGGSGNTIYF
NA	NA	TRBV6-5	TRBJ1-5	TGTGCCAGCAGGAAAACAGGGTTAAATCAGCCCCAGCATTTT	CASRKTGLNQPQHF
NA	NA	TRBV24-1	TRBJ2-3	TGTGCCACCAGTGACATACGACGGGGCACAGATACGCAGTATTTT	CATSDIRRGTDTQYF
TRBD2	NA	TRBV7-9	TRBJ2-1	TGTGCCAGCAGCTTAACCCTTAGCGGGAGGCAACTTATGGGGCAGTTCTTC	CASSLTLSGRQLMGQFF
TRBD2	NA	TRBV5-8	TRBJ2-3	TGTGCCAGCAGCTTCGCTAGCGGGGGGTCAGATACGCAGTATTTT	CASSFASGGSDTQYF
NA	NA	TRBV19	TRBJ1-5	TGTGCCAGTAGTTCACCGACACGACAGAATCAGCCCCAGCATTTT	CASSSPTRQNQPQHF
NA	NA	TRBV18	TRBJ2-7	TGTGCCAGCTCACCCCGGAACCCGGGACGGTCCTACGAGCAGTACTTC	CASSPRNPGRSYEQYF
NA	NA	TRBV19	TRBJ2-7	TGTGCCAGTGGGGTCCTAGGTCGGGAGCAGTACTTC	CASGVLGREQYF
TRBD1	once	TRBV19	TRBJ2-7	TGTGCCAGTAGCAAACCGGGACAGGGGTTCTACGAGCAGTACTTC	CASSKPGQGFYEQYF
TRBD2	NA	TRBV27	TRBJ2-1	TGTGCCAGCAGTTGGGGACTAGCGGGAGGATCTGAGCAGTTCTTC	CASSWGLAGGSEQFF
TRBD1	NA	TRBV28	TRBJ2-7	TGTGCCAGGCCGGGACAGGACTTCTACGAGCAGTACTTC	CARPGQDFYEQYF
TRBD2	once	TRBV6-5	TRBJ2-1	TGTGCCAGCAAACGACTAGCGGGCGGCTACAATGAGCAGTTCTTC	CASKRLAGGYNEQFF
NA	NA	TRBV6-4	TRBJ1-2	TGTGCCAGCAGCCCTGGGGCAGGCAACTATGGCTACACCTTC	CASSPGAGNYGYTF
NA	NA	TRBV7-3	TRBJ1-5	TGTGCCGGGCCAGGGCGCCCTTGGGGCAGGGTGAAAGAAGTGAGCAATCAGCCCCAGCATTTT	CAGPGRPWGRVKEVSNQPQHF
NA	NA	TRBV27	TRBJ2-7	TGTGCCAGCAGTTTATTTTTGGGGCGTTCCTACGAGCAGTACTTC	CASSLFLGRSYEQYF
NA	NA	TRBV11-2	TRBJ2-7	TGTGCCAGCAGCTTACATGCGGGCGAGCAGTACTTC	CASSLHAGEQYF
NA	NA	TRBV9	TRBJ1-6	TGTGCCAGCAGCGTAGTTAGTCATAATTCACCCCTCCACTTT	CASSVVSHNSPLHF
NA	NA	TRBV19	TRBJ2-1	TGTGCCAGTAGTCCCCCGACCGCTTCCTACAATGAGCAGTTCTTC	CASSPPTASYNEQFF
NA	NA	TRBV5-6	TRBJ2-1	TGTGCCAGCAAACTTCTTGGGGGAGGCACTTTACGGTCCTACAATGAGCAGTTCTTC	CASKLLGGGTLRSYNEQFF
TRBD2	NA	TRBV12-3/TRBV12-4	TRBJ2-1	TGTGCCAGCAGTTTAGTAGCGGGAGTGGAGCAGTTCTTC	CASSLVAGVEQFF
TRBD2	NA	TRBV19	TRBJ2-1	TGTGCCAGTAGTATCGGGACTAGCGGAAGCTCCTACAATGAGCAGTTCTTC	CASSIGTSGSSYNEQFF
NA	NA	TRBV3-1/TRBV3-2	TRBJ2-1	TGTGCCAGCAGCCAAGATCGTCTCACGGACAAATACTCCTACAATGAGCAGTTCTTC	CASSQDRLTDKYSYNEQFF
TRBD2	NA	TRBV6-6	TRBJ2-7	TGTGCCAGCAGTCGCGGACTGACTAGCGGGACTACCTACGAGCAGTACTTC	CASSRGLTSGTTYEQYF
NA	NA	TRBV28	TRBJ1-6	TGTGCCAGCAGTTTATGGGGCGGTCTGCGTTCACCCCTCCACTTT	CASSLWGGLRSPLHF
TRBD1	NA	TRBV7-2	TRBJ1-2	TGTGCCAGCAGCCCCCGGACAGGGGGACGGGGTGGCTACACCTTC	CASSPRTGGRGGYTF